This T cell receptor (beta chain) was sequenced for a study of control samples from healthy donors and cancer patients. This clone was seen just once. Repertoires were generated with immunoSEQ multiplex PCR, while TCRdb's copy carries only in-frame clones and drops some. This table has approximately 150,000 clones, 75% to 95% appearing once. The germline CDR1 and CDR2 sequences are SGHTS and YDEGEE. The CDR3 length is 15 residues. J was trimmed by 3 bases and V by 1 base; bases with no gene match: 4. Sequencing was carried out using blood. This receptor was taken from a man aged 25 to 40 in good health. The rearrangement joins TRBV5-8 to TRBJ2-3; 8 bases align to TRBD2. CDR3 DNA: TGTGCCAGCAGCTTGCCCCGGGGGGGAACAGATACGCAGTATTTT. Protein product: CASSLPRGGTDTQYF. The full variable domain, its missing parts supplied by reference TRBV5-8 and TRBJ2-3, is EAGVTQSPTHLIKTRGQQATLRCSPISGHTSVYWYQQALGLGLQFLLWYDEGEERNRGNFPPRFSGRQFPNYSSELNVNALELEDSALYLCASSLPRGGTDTQYFGPGTRLTVL.